A selection of T cell receptor beta chains follows, all from one sample in a study of cytomegalovirus exposure and HLA in healthy donors. Data came from immunoSEQ multiplex PCR; TCRdb stores just in-frame clones and leaves some out. The data show fewer than 120,000 clones, approximately 86% seen once. Sequences were obtained from PBMCs. These receptors were taken from a man in his forties in good health and CMV-seronegative. The CDR3 runs from the conserved cysteine through the conserved F or W.

CDR3 length	J gene	V gene	CDR3 protein
14	TRBJ1-1	TRBV18	CASSPQGSHTEAFF
14	TRBJ1-2	TRBV5-4	CASSLDRAGGGYTF
12	TRBJ1-1	TRBV5-6	CASSFGQREAFF
15	TRBJ2-7	TRBV30	CAWRDGTGHSYEQYF
13	TRBJ2-5	TRBV6-6	CASSPSGGRTQYF
13	TRBJ1-2	TRBV18	CASSPLRGHGYTF
14	TRBJ1-2	TRBV2	CASSAGQINYGYTF
13	TRBJ2-7	TRBV5-1	CASRQDSSYEQYF
13	TRBJ2-7	TRBV5-4	CASRKRDSYEQYF
13	TRBJ2-3	TRBV27	CAIRDRGVDTQYF
12	TRBJ2-2	TRBV7-3	CASSLYTGELFF
14	TRBJ1-2	TRBV5-1	CASSLANGDYGYTF
13	TRBJ1-1	TRBV5-1	CASGRGQNTEAFF